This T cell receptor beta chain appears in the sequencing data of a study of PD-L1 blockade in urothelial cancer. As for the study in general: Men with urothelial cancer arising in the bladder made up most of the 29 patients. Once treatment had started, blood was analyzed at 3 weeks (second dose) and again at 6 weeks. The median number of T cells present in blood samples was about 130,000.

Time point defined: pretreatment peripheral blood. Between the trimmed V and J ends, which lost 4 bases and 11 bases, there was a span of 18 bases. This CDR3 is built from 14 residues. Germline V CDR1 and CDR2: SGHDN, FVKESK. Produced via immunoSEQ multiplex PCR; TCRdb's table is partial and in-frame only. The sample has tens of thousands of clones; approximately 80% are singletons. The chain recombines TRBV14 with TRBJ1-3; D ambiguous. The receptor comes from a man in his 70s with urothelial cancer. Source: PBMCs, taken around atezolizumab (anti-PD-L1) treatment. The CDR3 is CASSLLEPTSAIYF. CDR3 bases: TGTGCCAGCAGCCTCCTTGAGCCCACTTCGGCCATATATTTT.